Reported below is one T cell receptor beta chain. The data belong to a study of OX40 agonist ivuxolimab in advanced cancers. Overall study: Prior anti-PD-1, anti-PD-L1 or anti-CTLA-4 therapy did not bar entry, and approximately 43% had some. Partial responses occurred in three patients (one hepatocellular carcinoma, two cutaneous melanoma).

The assay was immunoSEQ multiplex PCR, and TCRdb's table has in-frame clones only and misses some. The sample holds tens of thousands of clones, approximately 86% seen once. Germline V gene sequence: CDR1 MGHRA, CDR2 YSYEKL. Trimming removed 4 bases from V and 6 bases from J; junction bases left unmatched: 10. The CDR3 covers 16 residues. The source was CD4+ or CD8+ T cells sorted from blood, collected in a trial of the OX40 agonist ivuxolimab. This chain uses TRBV4-1 with TRBJ2-2; 8 nucleotides agree with TRBD1. This receptor was identified in an adult with an advanced solid tumor such as melanoma, head and neck, liver or kidney cancer. The CDR3 bases are TGCGCCAGCAGCCTTATCAGGACAGGGTTCGCCGGGGAGCTGTTTTTT. Translating gives CASSLIRTGFAGELFF.